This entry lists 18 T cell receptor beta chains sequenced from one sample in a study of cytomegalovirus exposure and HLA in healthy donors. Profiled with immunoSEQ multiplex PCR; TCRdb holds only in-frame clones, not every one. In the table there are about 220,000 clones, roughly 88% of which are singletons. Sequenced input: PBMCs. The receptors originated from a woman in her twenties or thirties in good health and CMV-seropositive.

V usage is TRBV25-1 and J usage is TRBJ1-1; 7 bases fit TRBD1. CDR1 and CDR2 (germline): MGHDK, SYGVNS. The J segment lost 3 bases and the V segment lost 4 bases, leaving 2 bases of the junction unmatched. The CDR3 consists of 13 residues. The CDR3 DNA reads TGTGCCAGCAGTGCCACAGGGGACACTGAAGCTTTCTTT. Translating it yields CASSATGDTEAFF. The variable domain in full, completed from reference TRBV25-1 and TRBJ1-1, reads EADIYQTPRYLVIGTGKKITLECSQTMGHDKMYWYQQDPGMELHLIHYSYGVNSTEKGDLSSESTVSRIRTEHFPLTLESARPSHTSQYLCASSATGDTEAFFGQGTRLTVV.

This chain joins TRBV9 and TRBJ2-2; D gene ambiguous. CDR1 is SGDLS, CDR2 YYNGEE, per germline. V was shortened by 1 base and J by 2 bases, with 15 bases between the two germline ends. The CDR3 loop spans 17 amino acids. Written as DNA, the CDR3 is TGTGCCAGCAGCGTACGGCGAGATTCAAAAAACACCGGGGAGCTGTTTTTT. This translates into CASSVRRDSKNTGELFF.

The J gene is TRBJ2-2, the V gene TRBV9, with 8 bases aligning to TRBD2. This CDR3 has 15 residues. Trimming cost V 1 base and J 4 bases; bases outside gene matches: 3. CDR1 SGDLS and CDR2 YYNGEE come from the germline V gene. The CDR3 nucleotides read TGTGCCAGCAGCGTAACGGGAGGGAGCACCGGGGAGCTGTTTTTT. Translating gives CASSVTGGSTGELFF.

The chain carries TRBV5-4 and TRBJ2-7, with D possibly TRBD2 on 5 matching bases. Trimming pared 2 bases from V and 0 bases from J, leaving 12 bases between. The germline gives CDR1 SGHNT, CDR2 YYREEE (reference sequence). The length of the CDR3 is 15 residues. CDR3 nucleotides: TGTGCCAGCAGCTTTGGAGGTTTGAGCTCCTACGAGCAGTACTTC. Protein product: CASSFGGLSSYEQYF.

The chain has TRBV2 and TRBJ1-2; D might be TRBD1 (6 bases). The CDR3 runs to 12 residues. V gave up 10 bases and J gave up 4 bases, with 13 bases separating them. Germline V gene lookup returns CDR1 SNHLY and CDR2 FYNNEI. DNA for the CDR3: TGTGCCATCCGCGGGACAATCTATGGCTACACCTTC. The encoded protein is CAIRGTIYGYTF.

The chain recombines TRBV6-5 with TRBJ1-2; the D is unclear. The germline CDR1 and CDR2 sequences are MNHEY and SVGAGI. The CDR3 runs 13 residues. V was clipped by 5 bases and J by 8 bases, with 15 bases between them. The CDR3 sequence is CASSEKVFEGYTF. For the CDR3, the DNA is TGTGCCAGCAGTGAGAAAGTTTTTGAGGGCTACACCTTC.

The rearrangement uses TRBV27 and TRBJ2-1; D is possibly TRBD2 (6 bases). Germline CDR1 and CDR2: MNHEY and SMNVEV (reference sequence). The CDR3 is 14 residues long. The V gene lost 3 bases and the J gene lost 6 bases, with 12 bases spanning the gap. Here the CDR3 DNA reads TGTGCCAGCAGTTTGGGGCGGGACGTCAATGAGCAGTTCTTC. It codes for CASSLGRDVNEQFF.

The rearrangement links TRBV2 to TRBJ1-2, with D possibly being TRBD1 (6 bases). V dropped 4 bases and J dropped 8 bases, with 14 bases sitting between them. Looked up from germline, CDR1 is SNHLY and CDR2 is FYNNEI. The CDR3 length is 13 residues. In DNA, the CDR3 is TGTGCCAGCAGTGTAGGGGGACACTCCGGCTACACCTTC. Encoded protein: CASSVGGHSGYTF.

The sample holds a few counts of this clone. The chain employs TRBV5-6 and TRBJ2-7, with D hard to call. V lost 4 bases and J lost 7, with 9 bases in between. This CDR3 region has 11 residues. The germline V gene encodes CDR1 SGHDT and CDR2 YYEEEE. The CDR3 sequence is CASSTSQEQYF. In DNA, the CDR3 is TGTGCCAGCAGCACCTCACAAGAGCAGTACTTC. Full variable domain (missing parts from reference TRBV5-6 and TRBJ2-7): DAGVTQSPTHLIKTRGQQVTLRCSPKSGHDTVSWYQQALGQGPQFIFQYYEEEERQRGNFPDRFSGHQFPNYSSELNVNALLLGDSALYLCASSTSQEQYFGPGTRLTVT.

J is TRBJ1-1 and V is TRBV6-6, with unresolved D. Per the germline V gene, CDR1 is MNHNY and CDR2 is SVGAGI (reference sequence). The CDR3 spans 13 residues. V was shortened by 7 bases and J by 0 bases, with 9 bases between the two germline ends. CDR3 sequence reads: CASKAYMNTEAFF. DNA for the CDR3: TGTGCCAGCAAGGCTTACATGAACACTGAAGCTTTCTTT.

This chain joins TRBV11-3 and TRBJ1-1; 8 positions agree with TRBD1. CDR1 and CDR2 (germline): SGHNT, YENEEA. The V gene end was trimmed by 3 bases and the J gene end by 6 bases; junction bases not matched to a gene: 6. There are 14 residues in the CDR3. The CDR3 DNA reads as TGTGCCAGCAGCTTGGACAGGGCGATTCCTGAAGCTTTCTTT. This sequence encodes CASSLDRAIPEAFF.

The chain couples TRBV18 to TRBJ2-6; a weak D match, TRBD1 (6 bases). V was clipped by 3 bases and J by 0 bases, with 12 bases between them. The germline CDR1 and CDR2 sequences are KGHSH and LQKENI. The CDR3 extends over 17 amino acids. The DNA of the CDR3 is TGTGCCAGCTCACCGGGGACACCGAGCTCTGGGGCCAACGTCCTGACTTTC. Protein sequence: CASSPGTPSSGANVLTF.

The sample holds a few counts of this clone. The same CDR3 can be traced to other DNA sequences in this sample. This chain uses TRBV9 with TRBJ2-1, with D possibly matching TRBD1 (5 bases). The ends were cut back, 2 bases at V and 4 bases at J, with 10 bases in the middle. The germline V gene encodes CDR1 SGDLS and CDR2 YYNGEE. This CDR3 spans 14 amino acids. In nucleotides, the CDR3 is TGTGCCAGCAGCGTGGGTGACAGATACAATGAGCAGTTCTTC. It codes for CASSVGDRYNEQFF.

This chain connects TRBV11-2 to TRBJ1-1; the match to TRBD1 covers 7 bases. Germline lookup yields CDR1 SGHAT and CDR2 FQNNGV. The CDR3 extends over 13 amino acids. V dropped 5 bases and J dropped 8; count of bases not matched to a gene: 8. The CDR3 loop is CASSTPGTAEAFF. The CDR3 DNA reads TGTGCCAGCAGCACCCCCGGGACAGCCGAAGCTTTCTTT.

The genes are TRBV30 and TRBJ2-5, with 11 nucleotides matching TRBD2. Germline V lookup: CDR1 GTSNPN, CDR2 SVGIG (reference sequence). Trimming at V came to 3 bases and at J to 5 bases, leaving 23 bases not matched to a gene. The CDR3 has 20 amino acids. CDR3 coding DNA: TGTGCCTGGAGGAGGCGGTTTAGGGGACTAGCGGACTTAAGCCAGGAGACCCAGTACTTC. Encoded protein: CAWRRRFRGLADLSQETQYF.

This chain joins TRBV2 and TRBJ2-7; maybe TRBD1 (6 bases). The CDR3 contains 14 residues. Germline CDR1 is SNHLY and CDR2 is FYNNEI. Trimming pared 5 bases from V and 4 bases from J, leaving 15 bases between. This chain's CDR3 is CASSPGTPRYEQYF. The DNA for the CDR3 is TGTGCCAGCAGTCCCGGGACACCTAGGTACGAGCAGTACTTC. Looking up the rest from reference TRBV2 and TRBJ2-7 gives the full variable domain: EPEVTQTPSHQVTQMGQEVILRCVPISNHLYFYWYRQILGQKVEFLVSFYNNEISEKSEIFDDQFSVERPDGSNFTLKIRSTKLEDSAMYFCASSPGTPRYEQYFGPGTRLTVT.

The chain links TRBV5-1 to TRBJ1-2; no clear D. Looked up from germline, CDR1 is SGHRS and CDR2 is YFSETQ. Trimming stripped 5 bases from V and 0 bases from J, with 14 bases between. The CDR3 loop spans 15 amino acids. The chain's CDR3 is CASRLGQETNYGYTF. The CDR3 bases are TGCGCCAGCAGGCTAGGTCAGGAAACTAACTATGGCTACACCTTC. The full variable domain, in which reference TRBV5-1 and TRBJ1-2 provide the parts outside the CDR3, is KAGVTQTPRYLIKTRGQQVTLSCSPISGHRSVSWYQQTPGQGLQFLFEYFSETQRNKGNFPGRFSGRQFSNSRSEMNVSTLELGDSALYLCASRLGQETNYGYTFGSGTRLTVV.

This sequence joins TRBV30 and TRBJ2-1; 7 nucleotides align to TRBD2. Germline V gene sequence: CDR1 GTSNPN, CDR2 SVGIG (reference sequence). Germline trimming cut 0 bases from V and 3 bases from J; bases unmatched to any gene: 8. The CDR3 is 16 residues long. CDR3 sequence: CAWSVGSGIYYNEQFF. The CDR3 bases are TGTGCCTGGAGTGTGGGGAGCGGGATCTACTACAATGAGCAGTTCTTC. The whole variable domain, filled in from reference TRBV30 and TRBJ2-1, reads SQTIHQWPATLVQPVGSPLSLECTVEGTSNPNLYWYRQAAGRGLQLLFYSVGIGQISSEVPQNLSASRPQDRQFILSSKKLLLSDSGFYLCAWSVGSGIYYNEQFFGPGTRLTVL.